These T cell receptor beta chains were read from a single sample in a study of blood T cell repertoires in COVID-19. Assay used: immunoSEQ multiplex PCR; TCRdb lists only in-frame clones, some missing. This table holds under 250,000 clones, about 85% found once. Sequencing used PBMCs or T cells enriched from blood (not recorded which). Source of these receptors: a man aged 30 to 39 who had recovered from COVID-19. Each CDR3 is given with its conserved first and last residue. D genes are given only for firm matches. Clone size, where shown, is once, few, many, or a class for clones that have expanded.

TGTGCCAGCAGTTCAGGGTCCCGAGCCAAAAACATTCAGTACTTC CASSSGSRAKNIQYF TRBV28 - TRBJ2-4 -
TGTGCCAGCAGTGGCGGGACAGAAAATTCACCCCTCCACTTT CASSGGTENSPLHF TRBV6-4 once TRBJ1-6 TRBD1
TGCAGCGCCGGGACAGGGGGACAAGCTTTCTTT CSAGTGGQAFF TRBV29-1 once TRBJ1-1 TRBD1
TGTGCCAGCAGCTTAGGGGCAGATACGAACACTGAAGCTTTCTTT CASSLGADTNTEAFF TRBV7-6 - TRBJ1-1 -
TGTGCCAGCAGCCAAGCCGGGACTAGCGGGGGGCTCGCCTACAATGAGCAGTTCTTC CASSQAGTSGGLAYNEQFF TRBV7-9 - TRBJ2-1 TRBD2
TGCGCCAGCAGCTTGGTTGCAGGGTCCGACGAGCAGTACTTC CASSLVAGSDEQYF TRBV5-1 - TRBJ2-7 -
TGTGCCAGCAGCCCGGGACAGGGCGGCGTTCAGCCCCAGCATTTT CASSPGQGGVQPQHF TRBV6-5 - TRBJ1-5 TRBD1
TGTGCCAGCAGTAATATGGACAGGGTGGATCATGGCTACACCTTC CASSNMDRVDHGYTF TRBV7-9 - TRBJ1-2 TRBD1
TGTGCCAGCAGCACCCGGCCCCAGCATTTT CASSTRPQHF TRBV21-1 - TRBJ1-5 -
TGCAGCGCGACTCAGGGGAACGCTAACTATGGCTACACCTTC CSATQGNANYGYTF TRBV29-1 - TRBJ1-2 -
TGTGCCAGCAGTTACGGAGAAAACACCATATATTTT CASSYGENTIYF TRBV6-2/TRBV6-3 - TRBJ1-3 -
TGTGCCAGCAGCCGAGGGGAGACCATCTCCTACGAGCAGTACTTC CASSRGETISYEQYF TRBV7-8 - TRBJ2-7 -
TGTGCCAGCAGCCAAGAACGGCAAACCCCGGCCGGGTTTGGAGATGGGGGCTACTACGAGCAGTACTTC CASSQERQTPAGFGDGGYYEQYF TRBV3-1/TRBV3-2 - TRBJ2-7 -
TGTGCCAGCAGCCGCGGGGGGGGTGTGTACGAGCAGTACTTC CASSRGGGVYEQYF TRBV28 - TRBJ2-7 TRBD2
TGTGCCTGGACCCGGGGGACCTATGGCTACACCTTC CAWTRGTYGYTF TRBV30 - TRBJ1-2 -
TGTGCCAGCTCACCCGGGACAGAATCCTATGGCTACACCTTC CASSPGTESYGYTF TRBV18 - TRBJ1-2 TRBD1
TGTGCCAGCAGCCACCCAGGGGTCGGCGAGCAGTACTTC CASSHPGVGEQYF TRBV11-1 few TRBJ2-7 -
TGTGCCAGCAGCCAAGGTACAGGGGGCGGTACTGAAGCTTTCTTT CASSQGTGGGTEAFF TRBV3-1/TRBV3-2 - TRBJ1-1 TRBD1
TGTGCCAGTAGGAATCAAGGGACAGCAGCTTACGGCTACACCTTC CASRNQGTAAYGYTF TRBV19 - TRBJ1-2 TRBD1
TGTGCCAGCAGCCAGGGGGGGTCTACTCCATACAATGAGCAGTTCTTC CASSQGGSTPYNEQFF TRBV14 - TRBJ2-1 TRBD2
TGTGCCTGGAGTCTAGTTGATCAGCCCCAGCATTTT CAWSLVDQPQHF TRBV30 - TRBJ1-5 -
TGTGCCAGTAGTACGAGTAGCAATCAGCCCCAGCATTTT CASSTSSNQPQHF TRBV19 - TRBJ1-5 -
TGTGCCAGCAGCTTAAGCGCCAGCACAGATACGCAGTATTTT CASSLSASTDTQYF TRBV7-2 - TRBJ2-3 -
TGTGCCAGTAGCACCCACGACAGGGTACCAAACACCGGGGAGCTGTTTTTT CASSTHDRVPNTGELFF TRBV19 - TRBJ2-2 TRBD1
TGTGCCAGCAGAACAAGACAGGCACCTAATTCACCCCTCCACTTT CASRTRQAPNSPLHF TRBV5-4 - TRBJ1-6 -
TGTGCCAGCAGTAAACAGGGTGGGCAGCCCCAGCATTTT CASSKQGGQPQHF TRBV12-3/TRBV12-4 - TRBJ1-5 -
TGTGCCAGCAGCCGACGGCCGGGATTGGGCACAGATACGCAGTATTTT CASSRRPGLGTDTQYF TRBV3-1/TRBV3-2 - TRBJ2-3 -
TGTGCCAGCAGCCTATCCGGGACTCCCTTGAGCGAGCAGTACTTC CASSLSGTPLSEQYF TRBV7-8 - TRBJ2-7 -